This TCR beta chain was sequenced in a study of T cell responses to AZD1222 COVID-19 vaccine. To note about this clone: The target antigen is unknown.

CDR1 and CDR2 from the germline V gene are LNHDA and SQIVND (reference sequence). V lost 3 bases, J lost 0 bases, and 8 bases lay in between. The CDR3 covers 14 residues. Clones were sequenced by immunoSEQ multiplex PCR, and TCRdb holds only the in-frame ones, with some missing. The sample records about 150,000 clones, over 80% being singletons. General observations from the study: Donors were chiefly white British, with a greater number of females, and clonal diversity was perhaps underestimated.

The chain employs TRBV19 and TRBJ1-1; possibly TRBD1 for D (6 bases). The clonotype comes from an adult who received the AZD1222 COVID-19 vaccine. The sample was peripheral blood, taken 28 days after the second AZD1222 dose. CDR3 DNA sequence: TGTGCCAGTAGTATTTCAGGGGTGAACACTGAAGCTTTCTTT. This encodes CASSISGVNTEAFF.